The rows below give T cell receptor beta chains drawn from one sample of a study of blood T cell repertoires in COVID-19. Profiled with immunoSEQ multiplex PCR; TCRdb holds only in-frame clones, not every one. The repertoire has around 150,000 clones, 75% to 80% of them found once; the top ten carry 2.5% to 3%. Sequenced sample: PBMCs or T cells enriched from blood (not recorded which). The source of these receptors is a woman aged 45-59 years who had recovered from COVID-19. Each CDR3 is given with its conserved first and last residue. Fields, in order: J gene, V gene, D gene, clone size, CDR3 DNA, CDR3 protein. A D gene is named only where the DNA matches it firmly. Size tells how often a clone was seen (once, few, many) or the class of an expanded clone, and some rows leave it out.

TRBJ1-2 | TRBV3-1/TRBV3-2 | NA | once | TGTGCCAGCAGTCTAGGAGGAGCTAACTATGGCTACACCTTC | CASSLGGANYGYTF
TRBJ1-2 | TRBV18 | TRBD1 | NA | TGTGCCAGCTCACTCGGGACAGGGGCCCTCGATAGCTACACCTTC | CASSLGTGALDSYTF
TRBJ1-2 | TRBV13 | TRBD1 | NA | TGTGCCAGCAGCTTAGGACAGGGGGAATTTTATAACTATGGCTACACCTTC | CASSLGQGEFYNYGYTF
TRBJ2-3 | TRBV27 | TRBD1 | once | TGTGCCAGCAGTTTACTCGGGACAGATCCTAGCACAGATACGCAGTATTTT | CASSLLGTDPSTDTQYF
TRBJ1-1 | TRBV5-1 | TRBD1 | NA | TGCGCCAGCAGCTACACGGGGACAGGGAACACTGAAGCTTTCTTT | CASSYTGTGNTEAFF
TRBJ2-3 | TRBV11-2 | NA | NA | TGTGCCAGCAGCTTAGAGCCAGGGGGGCCTAATACGCAGTATTTT | CASSLEPGGPNTQYF
TRBJ2-3 | TRBV6-4 | TRBD1 | NA | TGTGCCAGCAGCAGGCAGGGGGAAGATACGCAGTATTTT | CASSRQGEDTQYF
TRBJ1-6 | TRBV5-1 | NA | NA | TGCGCCAGCAGCTTGCCTCGGGATAATTCACCCCTCCACTTT | CASSLPRDNSPLHF
TRBJ2-3 | TRBV7-8 | TRBD2 | NA | TGTGCCAGCAGCTCGTCTAGCGGAAGCACAGATACGCAGTATTTT | CASSSSSGSTDTQYF
TRBJ1-6 | TRBV5-1 | NA | NA | TGCGCCAGCAGGGTCGGGAATTCACCCCTCCACTTT | CASRVGNSPLHF
TRBJ2-1 | TRBV7-9 | NA | few | TGTGCCAGCAGCTCCAGACAGACATACAATGAGCAGTTCTTC | CASSSRQTYNEQFF
TRBJ1-1 | TRBV28 | TRBD1 | NA | TGTGCCAGCAGTTTTGCCAGGGGGCGCACTGAAGCTTTCTTT | CASSFARGRTEAFF
TRBJ1-1 | TRBV5-4 | NA | NA | TGTGCCAGCAGCTTGATTAAACAGAGCCACATTATGAATACTGAAGCTTTCTTT | CASSLIKQSHIMNTEAFF
TRBJ1-1 | TRBV11-3 | NA | NA | TGTGCCAGCAGCCTCAACACACTCTCCCAGGCTGAAGCTTTCTTT | CASSLNTLSQAEAFF
TRBJ1-6 | TRBV10-2 | TRBD1 | NA | TGCGCCAGCACCGAAATTCAGGGGGTCGTTAATTCACCCCTCCACTTT | CASTEIQGVVNSPLHF
TRBJ1-5 | TRBV19 | TRBD1 | NA | TGTGCCAGTAGCCAAAACAGGGGCGGTCAGCCCCAGCATTTT | CASSQNRGGQPQHF
TRBJ2-5 | TRBV5-1 | NA | NA | TGCGCCAGCAGCTTGGGATTGGACCGGCAGCGGGAGACCCAGTACTTC | CASSLGLDRQRETQYF
TRBJ1-6 | TRBV30 | NA | NA | TGTGCCTGGAGTCCCTCGGACAGAGATAATTCACCCCTCCACTTT | CAWSPSDRDNSPLHF